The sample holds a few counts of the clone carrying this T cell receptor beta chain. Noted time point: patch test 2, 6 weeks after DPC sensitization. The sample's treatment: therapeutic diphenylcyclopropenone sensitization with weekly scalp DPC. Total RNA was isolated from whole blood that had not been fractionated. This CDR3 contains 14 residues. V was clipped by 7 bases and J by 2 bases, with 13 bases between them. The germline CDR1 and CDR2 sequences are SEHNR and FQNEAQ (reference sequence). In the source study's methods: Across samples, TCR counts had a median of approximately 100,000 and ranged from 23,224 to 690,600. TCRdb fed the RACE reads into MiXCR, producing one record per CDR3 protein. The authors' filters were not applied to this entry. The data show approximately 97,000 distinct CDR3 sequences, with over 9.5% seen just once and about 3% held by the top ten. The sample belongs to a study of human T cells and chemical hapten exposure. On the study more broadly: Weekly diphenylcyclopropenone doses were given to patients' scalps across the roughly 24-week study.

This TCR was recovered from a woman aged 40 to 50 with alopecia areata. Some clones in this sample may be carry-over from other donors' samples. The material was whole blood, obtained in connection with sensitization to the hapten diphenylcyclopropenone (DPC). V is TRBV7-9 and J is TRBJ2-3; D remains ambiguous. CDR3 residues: CASNGELITDTQYF. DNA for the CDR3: TGTGCCAGCAATGGGGAACTGATCACAGATACGCAGTATTTT.